These 20 T cell receptor beta chains originate from one sample sequenced in a study of T cells after yellow fever vaccination. TCRdb re-called the 5' RACE reads through MiXCR, storing one row per CDR3 protein. The sample lists some 130,000 distinct CDR3 sequences, approximately 6.6% occurring once. This specimen consisted of CD4+ T cells sorted from PBMCs, obtained 10 days after the yellow fever booster vaccination. The receptor set was obtained from a man younger than 40 who received the YFV17D yellow fever vaccine.

This clonotype was observed a few times. This may arise from a read error, as a much more abundant clone is one base away. The rearrangement uses TRBV7-9 and TRBJ1-1; D ambiguous. Germline lookup yields CDR1 SEHNR and CDR2 FQNEAQ (reference sequence). The CDR3 runs 13 residues. Trimming removed 4 bases at V and 7 bases at J, with 13 bases between. CDR3 nucleotides: TGTGCCAGCAGCTCCTTCAGTAGAAATGAAGCTTTCTTT. Its translation is CASSSFSRNEAFF.

This clonotype was seen repeatedly, ten times or more. The chain employs TRBV6-5 and TRBJ2-3; TRBD2 agrees at 12 bases. Germline CDR1 and CDR2: MNHEY and SVGAGI. This CDR3 has 16 amino acids. V shed 4 bases, J shed 3 bases, and the junction held 5 bases outside the gene matches. The CDR3 DNA is TGTGCCAGCAGTTTAATTCTAGCGGGAGGGACAGATACGCAGTATTTT. Its protein product is CASSLILAGGTDTQYF.

In its sample, this clonotype was seen many times. The chain joins TRBV7-2 to TRBJ2-1; 9 nucleotides match TRBD1. From germline, CDR1 is SGHTA and CDR2 FQGNSA. Trimming took 7 bases from V and 3 from J; bases not matched to a gene: 7. CDR3 length: 15 amino acids. The CDR3 protein is CASNVRGQGYNEQFF. CDR3 DNA: TGTGCCAGCAACGTTCGGGGACAGGGCTACAATGAGCAGTTCTTC. Looking up the rest from reference TRBV7-2 and TRBJ2-1 gives the full variable domain: GAGVSQSPSNKVTEKGKDVELRCDPISGHTALYWYRQSLGQGLEFLIYFQGNSAPDKSGLPSDRFSAERTGGSVSTLTIQRTQQEDSAVYLCASNVRGQGYNEQFFGPGTRLTVL.

This clonotype showed up many times. The chain combines TRBV4-3 with TRBJ2-7; TRBD1 is a possible D gene (6 bases). The ends were cut back, 2 bases at V and 2 bases at J, with 13 bases in the middle. Germline CDR1 LGHNA, CDR2 YSLEER. This CDR3 contains 15 residues. This CDR3 is CASSQLWGTTYEQYF. The CDR3 region has the DNA TGCGCCAGCAGCCAACTTTGGGGGACAACCTACGAGCAGTACTTC.

This clonotype was counted at least ten times. The chain carries TRBV12-3 or TRBV12-4 and TRBJ2-1, with TRBD2 matching over 8 bases. Trimming removed 6 bases from V and 2 bases from J; junction bases left unmatched: 6. This CDR3 is 15 amino acids long. The CDR3 here is CASSLTGLAYNEQFF. The CDR3 nucleotides are TGTGCCAGCAGCCTCACGGGACTAGCCTACAATGAGCAGTTCTTC.

This clonotype came up many times. The chain links TRBV20-1 to TRBJ1-2; D possibly corresponds to TRBD1 (5 bases). The germline V gene has CDR1 DFQATT and CDR2 SNEGSKA (reference sequence). The V and J ends lost 0 bases and 1 base respectively, with 6 bases between them. The CDR3 has 13 residues. The CDR3: CSAREGHNYGYTF. In DNA, the CDR3 is TGCAGTGCTAGAGAGGGGCATAACTATGGCTACACCTTC.

This clonotype has only a few counts. The V call is TRBV30, the J call TRBJ2-7; D is perhaps TRBD2 (6 bases). With 5 bases removed from V and 6 bases from J, the gap between germline ends came to 17 bases. Germline values: CDR1 GTSNPN, CDR2 SVGIG (reference sequence). CDR3 length: 13 amino acids. The CDR3 sequence is CAWFGQGGAEQYF. CDR3 nucleotide sequence: TGTGCCTGGTTTGGGCAGGGCGGGGCCGAGCAGTACTTC.

This clonotype was seen repeatedly, ten times or more. This rearrangement joins TRBV15 to TRBJ2-5; weak D call: TRBD2 (7 bases). The CDR3 loop spans 17 amino acids. The V gene lost 1 base and the J gene lost 4 bases, with 19 bases spanning the gap. Germline lookup yields CDR1 LNHNV and CDR2 YYDKDF (reference sequence). The DNA for the CDR3 is TGTGCCACCAGCAGAGTTCCTCGGAGTAGGGGGGGAGAGACCCAGTACTTC. Residues: CATSRVPRSRGGETQYF.

A note on this clonotype: A much larger clonotype is one base distant, so this may be a read error. The chain uses TRBV20-1 and TRBJ2-3, with a possible D match to TRBD2 (5 bases). Germline-derived CDR1 and CDR2 are DFQATT and SNEGSKA (reference sequence). The CDR3 runs 11 residues. The CDR3 loop reads CSASWGDKQYF. CDR3 sequence (DNA): TGCAGTGCTAGTTGGGGAGATAAGCAGTATTTT.

On this clonotype itself: One end of the junction varies from germline; a read error may be responsible. The chain recombines TRBV5-1 with TRBJ2-2; tentatively, D is TRBD1 (6 bases). The CDR3 runs 15 residues. Germline V lookup: CDR1 SGHRS, CDR2 YFSETQ. The CDR3 protein is CTSSPGTLNTGELFF. The CDR3 DNA sequence: TGCACCAGCAGCCCCGGGACACTCAATACCGGGGAGCTGTTTTTT.

At least ten counts were recorded for this clonotype. This sequence joins TRBV28 and TRBJ2-2; D remains ambiguous. Germline assignment: CDR1 MDHEN and CDR2 SYDVKM. There are 12 residues in the CDR3. Trimming took off 3 bases at V and 5 bases at J, with 4 bases between the two ends. The chain's CDR3 is CASSFYTGELFF. The CDR3 DNA follows: TGTGCCAGCAGTTTCTATACCGGGGAGCTGTTTTTT. Based on the CDR3 plus reference TRBV28 and TRBJ2-2, the full variable domain is DVKVTQSSRYLVKRTGEKVFLECVQDMDHENMFWYRQDPGLGLRLIYFSYDVKMKEKGDIPEGYSVSREKKERFSLILESASTNQTSMYLCASSFYTGELFFGEGSRLTVL.

Of note for this clonotype: This may be a read error, as it is one base from a much larger clone. This chain joins TRBV2 and TRBJ2-7; D unresolved. The V end lost 6 bases, the J end lost 3 bases, and 12 bases lay between the germline ends. The V gene's germline CDR1 is SNHLY and CDR2 FYNNEI. This CDR3 spans 13 amino acids. The CDR3, as DNA: TGTGCCAGCAGCGAACTTCTTTACTACGAGCAGTACTTC. As protein: CASSELLYYEQYF.

This clonotype was counted ten times or more. This chain connects TRBV6-2 or TRBV6-3 to TRBJ1-1; TRBD1 matches 7 bases. Trimming removed 6 bases from V and 3 bases from J; junction bases left unmatched: 7. The CDR3 is made up of 14 amino acids. CDR1 and CDR2 (germline): MNHEY, SVGEGT. The CDR3 protein is CASSLRDRYTEAFF. CDR3 bases: TGTGCCAGCAGCCTCCGGGACAGATACACTGAAGCTTTCTTT.

This clonotype occurred many times. The V gene is TRBV27, the J gene TRBJ1-4; D ambiguous. In germline, CDR1 is MNHEY, CDR2 SMNVEV (reference sequence). With 8 bases removed from V and 2 bases from J, the gap between germline ends came to 9 bases. The CDR3 covers 13 residues. The CDR3 bases are TGTGCCAGCTCGAGAGGGACTAATGAAAAACTGTTTTTT. This encodes CASSRGTNEKLFF.

This clonotype was detected many times. This CDR3 reads CATSDSGQGSFAGYNEQFF. The CDR3 DNA reads TGTGCCACCAGTGATTCGGGACAGGGGAGTTTTGCTGGATACAATGAGCAGTTCTTC. V and J are TRBV24-1 and TRBJ2-1; 10 bases are shared with TRBD1. Trimming removed 2 bases from V and 4 bases from J; junction bases left unmatched: 13. Germline values: CDR1 KGHDR, CDR2 SFDVKD. The CDR3 is 19 residues long.

The sample holds many counts of this clonotype. V is TRBV12-3 or TRBV12-4 and J is TRBJ2-7; 7 bases are a match to TRBD1. The junction had 10 bases not matched to a gene; V was cut back by 6 bases and J by 5 bases. The CDR3 loop spans 14 amino acids. The CDR3 DNA reads as TGTGCCAGCAGCCTCCGGGGACAGTTCCACGAGCAGTACTTC. It yields the protein CASSLRGQFHEQYF.

The chain combines TRBV7-2 with TRBJ1-5, with D maybe TRBD1 (6 bases). This CDR3 has 14 amino acids. Deletions cut 2 bases from V and 7 bases from J, with 12 bases between. Germline V gene data show CDR1 as SGHTA and CDR2 as FQGNSA. CDR3 nucleotides: TGTGCCAGCAGCTTAACAGGGCCCAAGCAGCCCCAGCATTTT. Translation gives CASSLTGPKQPQHF.

At least ten counts were recorded for this clonotype. The rearrangement links TRBV24-1 to TRBJ2-1; D remains unclear. Germline assignment: CDR1 KGHDR and CDR2 SFDVKD. V dropped 10 bases and J dropped 5 bases, with 20 bases sitting between them. The CDR3 is 15 amino acids. The CDR3 protein is CATAKLGKENNEQFF. The CDR3 region has the DNA TGTGCCACGGCGAAGTTGGGAAAGGAGAACAATGAGCAGTTCTTC.

The V and J genes are TRBV19 and TRBJ2-1; 14 bases are a match to TRBD2. V lost 8 bases, J lost 10 bases, and 7 bases stayed unmatched. CDR1 LNHDA and CDR2 SQIVND come from the germline V gene (reference sequence). The CDR3 has 14 amino acids. CDR3: CASQGLAGGDEQFF. The CDR3 coding sequence is TGTGCCAGTCAAGGACTAGCGGGAGGAGACGAGCAGTTCTTC.

Many counts were recorded for this clonotype. This rearrangement joins TRBV11-2 to TRBJ1-1; D remains ambiguous. Germline CDR1 reads SGHAT; CDR2 reads FQNNGV. Trimming pared 0 bases from V and 3 bases from J, leaving 8 bases between. CDR3 length: 14 amino acids. CDR3 nucleotide sequence: TGTGCCAGCAGCTTAGATGTATTGTACACTGAAGCTTTCTTT. Translation: CASSLDVLYTEAFF.